The rows below give T cell receptor beta chains drawn from one sample of a study of cytomegalovirus exposure and HLA in healthy donors. Sequencing used immunoSEQ multiplex PCR; TCRdb keeps in-frame clones, though not all of them. The repertoire holds more than 95,000 clones, with 81% as singletons. Sequencing was done on a sample of PBMCs. The receptors come from a woman aged 25 to 45 in good health and CMV-seronegative. Each CDR3 is given with its conserved first and last residue. The D gene is left open where the match is weak. Clone size, where shown, is once, few, many, or a class for clones that have expanded.

clone size,J gene,V gene,D gene,CDR3 DNA,CDR3 protein
-,TRBJ2-2,TRBV14,TRBD2,TGTGCCAGCAGCCTAGCGGGAGGGCTCTTAACCGGGGAGCTGTTTTTT,CASSLAGGLLTGELFF
-,TRBJ2-2,TRBV28,-,TGTGCCAGCACCGCGACAGGGACTTTTGCCGGGGAGCTGTTTTTT,CASTATGTFAGELFF
few,TRBJ2-7,TRBV30,TRBD2,TGTGCCTGGAGTGGCGCGGGAGTAAGATCCTACGAGCAGTACTTC,CAWSGAGVRSYEQYF
-,TRBJ2-1,TRBV9,TRBD2,TGTGCCAGCAGCGTAGGTGGACAGGGGGGACTAGCGGGAGTGGAGCAGTTCTTC,CASSVGGQGGLAGVEQFF
-,TRBJ2-1,TRBV13,TRBD2,TGTGCCAGCAGCTTAGACCTTCGGGGACTAGCGGTTTCGAATGAGCAGTTCTTC,CASSLDLRGLAVSNEQFF
once,TRBJ2-7,TRBV5-6,-,TGTGCCAGCAGCTTCGGGGTTCTGGAGCAGTACTTC,CASSFGVLEQYF
-,TRBJ2-7,TRBV2,-,TGTGCCAGCAGTGGGAGTAGTCGGAGGGGCGAGCAGTACTTC,CASSGSSRRGEQYF
-,TRBJ1-1,TRBV9,-,TGTGCCAGCAGCGTAGGGACAGTCTATAACACTGAAGCTTTCTTT,CASSVGTVYNTEAFF
-,TRBJ2-7,TRBV7-2,TRBD2,TGTGCCAGCAGCTCCCGGACTAGCGGGAGGGCCCAGGGAGAGCAGTACTTC,CASSSRTSGRAQGEQYF
-,TRBJ2-7,TRBV19,-,TGTGCCAGTAATGGGGGCGCGTCATACGAGCAGTACTTC,CASNGGASYEQYF
-,TRBJ2-6,TRBV7-5,-,TGTGTCAGAAGCTTAACCCCGGGACTAGCGGCCCCCGTCCTGACTTTC,CVRSLTPGLAAPVLTF
few,TRBJ1-2,TRBV19,-,TGTGCCAGTAGTATGAGGGGGGGCTATGGCTACACCTTC,CASSMRGGYGYTF
once,TRBJ2-1,TRBV7-9,-,TGTTCCAGCGCTGGGCCGCCGAAGTGGGATGAGCAGTTCTTC,CSSAGPPKWDEQFF
-,TRBJ1-2,TRBV30,TRBD1,TGTGCCTGGAGTACACAGGGGGCGACTAGGGGCTACACCTTC,CAWSTQGATRGYTF
-,TRBJ1-4,TRBV6-1,-,TGTGCCAGCAGTGCCGTCGGGCAGGGGATCGAAAAACTGTTTTTT,CASSAVGQGIEKLFF
-,TRBJ1-5,TRBV7-8,-,TGTGCCAGCAGCCCTGACGCAGGGGTCAGTCAGCCCCAGCATTTT,CASSPDAGVSQPQHF
-,TRBJ2-7,TRBV7-9,-,TGTGCCAGCAGCTCGATGTTAGGGGGCTCCTACGAGCAGTACTTC,CASSSMLGGSYEQYF
-,TRBJ2-1,TRBV11-2,TRBD2,TGTGCCAGCAGCTCCCTGGGACTAGCGGGAGCTTTTGAGCAGTTCTTC,CASSSLGLAGAFEQFF
-,TRBJ2-1,TRBV7-9,-,TGTGCCAGCAGCTCGGACACACATGAGCAGTTCTTC,CASSSDTHEQFF
-,TRBJ2-3,TRBV10-3,TRBD2,TGTGCCATCAGTGAGGAGACTAGCGGGAGAAGAGATACGCAGTATTTT,CAISEETSGRRDTQYF
once,TRBJ2-7,TRBV10-1,TRBD2,TGCGCCAGCAGTGAGAGGCTAGCGGGTATGTACGAGCAGTACTTC,CASSERLAGMYEQYF
-,TRBJ2-1,TRBV7-6,TRBD2,TGTGCCAGCAGCTTAGGGACTAGGGATGAGCAGTTCTTC,CASSLGTRDEQFF
-,TRBJ1-1,TRBV19,-,TGTGCCAGTAGCCCCCAGGGTGGCGGGATTAACACTGAAGCTTTCTTT,CASSPQGGGINTEAFF
-,TRBJ2-7,TRBV7-9,-,TGTGCCAGCAGCTTTTCATACGAGCAGTACTTC,CASSFSYEQYF
few,TRBJ2-7,TRBV18,TRBD2,TGTGCCAGCTCACCACAGACTAGCGGCTCCTACGAGCAGTACTTC,CASSPQTSGSYEQYF
-,TRBJ2-7,TRBV6-4,-,TGTGCCAGCAGTGACTCGCCGGACCCAGGGGATTGGTGCTTC,CASSDSPDPGDWCF